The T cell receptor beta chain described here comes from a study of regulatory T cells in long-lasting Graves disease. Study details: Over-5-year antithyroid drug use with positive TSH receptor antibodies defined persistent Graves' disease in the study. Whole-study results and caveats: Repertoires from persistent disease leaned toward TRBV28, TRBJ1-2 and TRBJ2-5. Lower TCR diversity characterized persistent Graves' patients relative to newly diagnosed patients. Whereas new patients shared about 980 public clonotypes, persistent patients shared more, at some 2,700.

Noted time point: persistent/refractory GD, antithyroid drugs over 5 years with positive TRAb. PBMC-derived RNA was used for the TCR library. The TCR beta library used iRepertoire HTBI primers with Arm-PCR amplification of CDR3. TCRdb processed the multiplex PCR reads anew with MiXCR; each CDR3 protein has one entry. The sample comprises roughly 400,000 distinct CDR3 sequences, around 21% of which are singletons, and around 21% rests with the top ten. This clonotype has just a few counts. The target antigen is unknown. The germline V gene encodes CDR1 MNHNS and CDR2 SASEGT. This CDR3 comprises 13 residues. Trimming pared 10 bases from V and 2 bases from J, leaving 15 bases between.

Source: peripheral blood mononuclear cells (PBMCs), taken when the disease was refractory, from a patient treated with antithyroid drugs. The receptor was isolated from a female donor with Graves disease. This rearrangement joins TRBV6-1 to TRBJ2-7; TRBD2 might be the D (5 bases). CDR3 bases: TGTGCCACCTCGAGGACTCAAACCTACGAGCAGTACTTC. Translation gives CATSRTQTYEQYF.